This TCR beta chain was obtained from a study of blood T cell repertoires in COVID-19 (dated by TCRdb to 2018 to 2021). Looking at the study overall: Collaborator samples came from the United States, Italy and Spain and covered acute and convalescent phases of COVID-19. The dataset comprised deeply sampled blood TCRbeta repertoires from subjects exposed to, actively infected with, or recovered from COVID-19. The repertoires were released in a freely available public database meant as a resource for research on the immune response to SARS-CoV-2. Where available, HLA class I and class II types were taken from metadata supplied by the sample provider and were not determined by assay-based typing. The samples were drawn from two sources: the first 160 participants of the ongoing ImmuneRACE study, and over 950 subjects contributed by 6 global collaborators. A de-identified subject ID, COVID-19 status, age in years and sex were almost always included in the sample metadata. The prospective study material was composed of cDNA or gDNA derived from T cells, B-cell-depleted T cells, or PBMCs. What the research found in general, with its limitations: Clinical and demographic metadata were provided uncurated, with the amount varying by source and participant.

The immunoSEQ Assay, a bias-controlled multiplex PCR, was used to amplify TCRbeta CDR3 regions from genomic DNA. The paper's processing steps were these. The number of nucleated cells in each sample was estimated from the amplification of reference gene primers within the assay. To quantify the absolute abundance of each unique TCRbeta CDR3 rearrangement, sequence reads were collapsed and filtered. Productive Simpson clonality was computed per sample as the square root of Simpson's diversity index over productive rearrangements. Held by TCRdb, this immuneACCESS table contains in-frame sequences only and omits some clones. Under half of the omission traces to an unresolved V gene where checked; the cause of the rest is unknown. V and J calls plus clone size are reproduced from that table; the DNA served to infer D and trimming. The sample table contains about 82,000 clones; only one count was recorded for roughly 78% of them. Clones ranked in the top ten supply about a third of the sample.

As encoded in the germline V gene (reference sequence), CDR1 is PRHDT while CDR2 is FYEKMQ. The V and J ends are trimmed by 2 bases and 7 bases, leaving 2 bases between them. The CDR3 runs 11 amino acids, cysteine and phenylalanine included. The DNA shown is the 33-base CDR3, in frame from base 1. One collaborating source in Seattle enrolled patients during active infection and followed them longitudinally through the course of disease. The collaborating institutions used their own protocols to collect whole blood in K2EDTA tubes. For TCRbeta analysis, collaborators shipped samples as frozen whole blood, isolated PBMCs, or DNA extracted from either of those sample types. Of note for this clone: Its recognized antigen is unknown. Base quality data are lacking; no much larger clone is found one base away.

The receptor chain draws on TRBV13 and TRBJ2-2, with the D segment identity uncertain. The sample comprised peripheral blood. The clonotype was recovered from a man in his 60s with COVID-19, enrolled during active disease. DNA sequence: TGTGCCAGCAGCTTATACGGGGAGCTGTTTTTT. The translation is CASSLYGELFF. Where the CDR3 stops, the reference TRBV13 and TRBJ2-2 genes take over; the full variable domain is AAGVIQSPRHLIKEKRETATLKCYPIPRHDTVYWYQQGPGQDPQFLISFYEKMQSDKGSIPDRFSAQQFSDYHSELNMSSLELGDSALYFCASSLYGELFFGEGSRLTVL.